This is a list of T cell receptor beta chains from one sample in a study of T-cell reconstitution after alpha-beta-depleted transplantation in children. TCRdb used MiXCR to reprocess the PCR reads, holding one entry per CDR3 protein. The sample records a few hundred thousand distinct CDR3 sequences, around a tenth being singletons. The specimen comprised peripheral blood, sampled 180 days after TCRalphabeta/CD19-depleted stem cell transplant. Receptors originate from a male patient between 2 and 10 years old who had a stem cell transplant for chronic granulomatous disease, so the T cells may come from the graft donor. Both conserved end residues are part of each CDR3. D genes are given only for firm matches. Clone size is not always given. Where it is, it says once, few, many or a class for expanded clones.

TRBV28,-,TRBJ2-7,many,TGTGCCAGCAGTCCTCATGGGGGGAGCTCCTACGAGCAGTACTTC,CASSPHGGSSYEQYF
TRBV7-3,TRBD1,TRBJ1-5,many,TGTGCCAGCAGCCCGACAGGGGGCGGGGGGCAGCCCCAGCATTTT,CASSPTGGGGQPQHF
TRBV12-3/TRBV12-4,TRBD1,TRBJ2-1,many,TGTGCCAGCACCGGACAGGGGGGACTGGATGAGCAGTTCTTC,CASTGQGGLDEQFF
TRBV2,-,TRBJ1-1,many,TGTGCCAGCAGTCCGACAGTCATGAACACTGAAGCTTTCTTT,CASSPTVMNTEAFF
TRBV20-1,-,TRBJ1-6,many,TGCAGTGCTAGAGATAGTAGGGGTAATTCACCCCTCCACTTT,CSARDSRGNSPLHF
TRBV15,-,TRBJ2-7,few,TGTGCCACCAGCAGGATGGGAGTTACCTACGAGCAGTACTTC,CATSRMGVTYEQYF
TRBV5-4,-,TRBJ2-7,many,TGTGCCAGCAGCTTGAAGGCAGGGGAATATTACGAGCAGTACTTC,CASSLKAGEYYEQYF
TRBV29-1,TRBD2,TRBJ2-1,many,TGCAGCGTTGTAGCGGGAGGGACGTTCTCCTACAATGAGCAGTTCTTC,CSVVAGGTFSYNEQFF
TRBV5-5,TRBD1,TRBJ1-5,many,TGTGCCAGCAGCTTAAGGGGAGGACAGGGCCCCAATCAGCCCCAGCATTTT,CASSLRGGQGPNQPQHF
TRBV6-2/TRBV6-3,-,TRBJ2-1,many,TGTGCCAGCAGGAGGTCTGTTTTCGGGCTCTACAATGAGCAGTTCTTC,CASRRSVFGLYNEQFF
TRBV28,-,TRBJ2-1,once,TGTGCCAGCAGGCCAGGGGGGCGTTCTAGCTATTACAATGAGCAGTTCTTC,CASRPGGRSSYYNEQFF
TRBV5-1,-,TRBJ1-5,many,TGCGCCAGCAGCCGGCCTTCCAGGGCAGGCAATCAGCCCCAGCATTTT,CASSRPSRAGNQPQHF
TRBV7-9,TRBD2,TRBJ2-2,many,TGTGCCAGCAGCTCCGGACTAGCGGGAGTGGGGGAGCTGTTTTTT,CASSSGLAGVGELFF
TRBV27,-,TRBJ2-1,many,TGTGCCAGCAGTTTTGGACTGTACAATGAGCAGTTCTTC,CASSFGLYNEQFF
TRBV2,-,TRBJ1-1,few,TGTGCCAGCAGTGGGACCTTAGGTACTGAAGCTTTCTTT,CASSGTLGTEAFF
TRBV7-3,TRBD2,TRBJ2-3,many,TGTGCCAGCAGCCTTAGCGGGGGGATAGCAGATACGCAGTATTTT,CASSLSGGIADTQYF
TRBV20-1,TRBD2,TRBJ2-1,many,TGCAGTGCTAGGCGGACTAGCGCAACTGAGCAGTTCTTC,CSARRTSATEQFF
TRBV7-2,-,TRBJ2-7,many,TGTGCCAGCAGCTTAACCCAGGTTTGGGGGCTCGAGCAGTACTTC,CASSLTQVWGLEQYF
TRBV24-1,-,TRBJ2-7,many,TGTGCCACCGAAATTAATGAGAGCGGAGACTTTTCCTACGAGCAGTACTTC,CATEINESGDFSYEQYF
TRBV29-1,TRBD2,TRBJ2-2,many,TGCAGCGTTGGTAGCCTAGCGGGGGTTTACACCGGGGAGCTGTTTTTT,CSVGSLAGVYTGELFF
TRBV5-1,-,TRBJ2-7,many,TGCGCCAGCAGCTTGGCGGGCGGACTATCCTACGAGCAGTACTTC,CASSLAGGLSYEQYF
TRBV7-9,TRBD2,TRBJ2-5,many,TGTGCCAGCAGCTTCCGTAGCGGGGGGGAAGAGACCCAGTACTTC,CASSFRSGGEETQYF
TRBV7-9,TRBD2,TRBJ2-7,many,TGTGCCAGCAGCTACACTAGCGGGACCTACGAGCAGTACTTC,CASSYTSGTYEQYF
TRBV18,-,TRBJ2-7,-,TGTGCCAGCTCACCGAACAGGGTTGGCTCCTACGAGCAGTACTTC,CASSPNRVGSYEQYF
TRBV29-1,TRBD2,TRBJ2-1,many,TGCAGCGTTGAAGGACTAGCGGGAGAGTACAATGAGCAGTTCTTC,CSVEGLAGEYNEQFF
TRBV5-1,-,TRBJ2-2,many,TGCGCCAGCAGCCCCACATCGGGAGAGACCGGGGAGCTGTTTTTT,CASSPTSGETGELFF
TRBV6-1,-,TRBJ2-1,many,TGTGCCAGCAGTGAATGGCCTGGGCTACTCTACAATGAGCAGTTCTTC,CASSEWPGLLYNEQFF
TRBV27,-,TRBJ2-1,many,TGTGCCAGCAGTATAACAGGGAGAGATGAGCAGTTCTTC,CASSITGRDEQFF
TRBV10-3,TRBD1,TRBJ2-3,-,TGTGCCATCAGCCCGACGCAGGGGGTGGTAGATACGCAGTATTTT,CAISPTQGVVDTQYF
TRBV20-1,-,TRBJ2-1,once,TGCAGTGCTAGCGGGAGTCGGGCCTACGATGAGCAATTCTTC,CSASGSRAYDEQFF
TRBV15,-,TRBJ2-4,many,TGTGCCACCTTGCATCCGGCCAAAAACATTCAGTACTTC,CATLHPAKNIQYF
TRBV10-2,TRBD2,TRBJ2-7,many,TGCGCCAGCAGAGACCTAGCGGGGATCCCCTACGAGCAGTACTTC,CASRDLAGIPYEQYF
TRBV5-6,TRBD2,TRBJ2-5,many,TGTGCCAGCAGTTTTGAGCGGGGACAAGAGACCCAGTACTTC,CASSFERGQETQYF
TRBV5-1,TRBD1,TRBJ1-2,many,TGCGCCAGCAGCTTGGCTACAGGGGGCAACTATGGCTACACCTTC,CASSLATGGNYGYTF
TRBV20-1,-,TRBJ2-2,many,TGCAGTGCTATTTTACCTGGGGCCATGAACACCGGGGAGCTGTTTTTT,CSAILPGAMNTGELFF
TRBV4-3,-,TRBJ1-2,many,TGCGCCAGCAGCCAAGATCTGTCACCGTATGGCTACACCTTC,CASSQDLSPYGYTF
TRBV9,TRBD1,TRBJ1-1,many,TGTGCCAGCAGCCCCCGACAGGGGGCCATCACTGAAGCTTTCTTT,CASSPRQGAITEAFF
TRBV15,TRBD1,TRBJ2-7,-,TGTGCCACCAGCAGAGATCCCGGGACAGGGTTTAACGAGCAGTACTTC,CATSRDPGTGFNEQYF
TRBV7-6,-,TRBJ2-1,-,TGTGCCAGCAGCTTAGTAGGATTAAGTTTTAACTCCTACAATGAGCAGTTCTTC,CASSLVGLSFNSYNEQFF
TRBV20-1,-,TRBJ2-7,many,TGCAGTGCTAGAGATTTGTCCGCATCCTACGAGCAGTACTTC,CSARDLSASYEQYF
TRBV27,-,TRBJ2-2,many,TGTGCCAGCAGTTTATCGGTCGCGGGAATAACCGGGGAGCTGTTTTTT,CASSLSVAGITGELFF
TRBV20-1,-,TRBJ2-2,many,TGCAGTGCTAGCCCCTACCTGGGGACGATGAACACCGGGGAGCTGTTTTTT,CSASPYLGTMNTGELFF
TRBV5-1,-,TRBJ2-5,many,TGCGCCAGCAGCACACAGACAAGGGGAGAGACCCAGTACTTC,CASSTQTRGETQYF
TRBV14,TRBD1,TRBJ1-2,-,TGTGCCAGCAGCCAAGAAAGGCGACAGGGTCCTAAGAGTGGCTACACCTTC,CASSQERRQGPKSGYTF
TRBV12-3/TRBV12-4,TRBD1,TRBJ1-4,-,TGTGCCAGCAGTTTAGGCCCAGGGGGCGGTGAAAAACTGTTTTTT,CASSLGPGGGEKLFF
TRBV7-9,TRBD1,TRBJ2-5,many,TGTGCCAGCAGCTCCAGGGGGCGTGAGGAGACCCAGTACTTC,CASSSRGREETQYF
TRBV7-9,TRBD1,TRBJ2-5,many,TGTGCCAGCAGCTTAGTTTTCCAGGGGGCGTGGGAGACCCAGTACTTC,CASSLVFQGAWETQYF
TRBV5-1,TRBD1,TRBJ2-1,many,TGCGCCAGCAGCATAGGACAGGGGGCTAATAACAATGAGCAGTTCTTC,CASSIGQGANNNEQFF
TRBV4-3,-,TRBJ1-1,many,TGCGCCAGCAGCCAAGACTTGACAGGGAACACTGAAGCTTTCTTT,CASSQDLTGNTEAFF
TRBV11-1,-,TRBJ2-3,many,TGTGCCAGCCTTCCCCCACCGGGCAGGGGACGCATTAGGGGCACAGATACGCAGTATTTT,CASLPPPGRGRIRGTDTQYF
TRBV3-1,-,TRBJ2-5,-,TGTGCCTGCAGCCAAGAGGCCCCAGGGATCCTGCGAGAGACCCAGTACTTC,CACSQEAPGILRETQYF